There are many counts of the clone carrying this T cell receptor (beta chain). Unmatched junction bases numbered 4, after V lost 3 bases and J lost 5 bases. The V gene's germline CDR1 is MDHEN and CDR2 SYDVKM. The CDR3 loop spans 15 amino acids. Method: immunoSEQ multiplex PCR; TCRdb's copy keeps in-frame clones and lacks some. Of 130,000 or so clones detected, over 60% appear once; the ten largest clones hold approximately 2%. These data belong to a study of blood T cell repertoires in COVID-19. Background on the study: Samples came from the United States, Italy and Spain, spanning acute and convalescent COVID-19. Sources were T cells, B-cell-depleted T cells, or PBMCs; the material itself was cDNA or gDNA.

The sequenced material came from peripheral blood. This chain connects TRBV28 to TRBJ2-3; the match to TRBD1 covers 11 bases. This clonotype was obtained from a woman in her 70s with acute or convalescent COVID-19. The CDR3 nucleotides read TGTGCCAGCAGTTTCTCGGGACAGGGGGTAGATACGCAGTATTTT. Its protein product is CASSFSGQGVDTQYF. The variable domain in full, completed from reference TRBV28 and TRBJ2-3, reads DVKVTQSSRYLVKRTGEKVFLECVQDMDHENMFWYRQDPGLGLRLIYFSYDVKMKEKGDIPEGYSVSREKKERFSLILESASTNQTSMYLCASSFSGQGVDTQYFGPGTRLTVL.